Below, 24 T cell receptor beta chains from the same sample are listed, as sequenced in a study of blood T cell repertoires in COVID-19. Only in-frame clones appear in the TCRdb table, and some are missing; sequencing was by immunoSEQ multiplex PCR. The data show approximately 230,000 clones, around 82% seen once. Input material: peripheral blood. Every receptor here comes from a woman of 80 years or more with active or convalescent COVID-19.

The CDR3 reads CASSPGTEDNSPLHF. CDR3 bases: TGTGCCAGCTCACCGGGGACAGAAGATAATTCACCCCTCCACTTT. The chain carries TRBV18 and TRBJ1-6, with 7 bases fitting TRBD1. The CDR3 consists of 15 residues. V shed 3 bases and J 5 bases; nucleotides not matched to a gene: 4. From germline, CDR1 is KGHSH and CDR2 LQKENI.

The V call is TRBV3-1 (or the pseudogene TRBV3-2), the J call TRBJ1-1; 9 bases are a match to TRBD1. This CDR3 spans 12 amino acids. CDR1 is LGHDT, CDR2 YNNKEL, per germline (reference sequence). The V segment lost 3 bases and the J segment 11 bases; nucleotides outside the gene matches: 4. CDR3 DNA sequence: TGTGCCAGCAGCCAGAACAGGGGGCATGCTTTCTTT. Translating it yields CASSQNRGHAFF.

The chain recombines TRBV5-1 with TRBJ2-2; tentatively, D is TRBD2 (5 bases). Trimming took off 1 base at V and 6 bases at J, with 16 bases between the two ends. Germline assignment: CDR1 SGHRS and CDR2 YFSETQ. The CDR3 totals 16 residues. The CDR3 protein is CASSLLASNSAGELFF. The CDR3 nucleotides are TGCGCCAGCAGCTTGCTAGCATCGAATTCTGCCGGGGAGCTGTTTTTT.

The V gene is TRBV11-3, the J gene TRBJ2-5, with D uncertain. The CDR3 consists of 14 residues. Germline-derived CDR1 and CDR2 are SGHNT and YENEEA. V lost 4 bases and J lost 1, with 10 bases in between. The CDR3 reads CASSSTAGQETQYF. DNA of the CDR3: TGTGCCAGCAGCTCTACCGCCGGCCAAGAGACCCAGTACTTC.

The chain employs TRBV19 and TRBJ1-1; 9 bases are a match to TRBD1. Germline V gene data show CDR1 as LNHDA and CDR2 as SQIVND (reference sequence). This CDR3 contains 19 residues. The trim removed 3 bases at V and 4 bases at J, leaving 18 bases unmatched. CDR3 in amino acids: CASSIGIQGARGFSTEAFF. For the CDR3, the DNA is TGTGCCAGTAGTATCGGCATACAGGGGGCGAGGGGGTTTAGCACTGAAGCTTTCTTT.

CDR3 loop: CASSREPQAFF. CDR3 in DNA: TGTGCCAGCAGCAGGGAGCCCCAAGCTTTCTTT. V is TRBV11-3 and J is TRBJ1-1; D is undetermined. Germline lookup yields CDR1 SGHNT and CDR2 YENEEA. The CDR3 is 11 amino acids. Trimming took off 5 bases at V and 9 bases at J, with 10 bases between the two ends.

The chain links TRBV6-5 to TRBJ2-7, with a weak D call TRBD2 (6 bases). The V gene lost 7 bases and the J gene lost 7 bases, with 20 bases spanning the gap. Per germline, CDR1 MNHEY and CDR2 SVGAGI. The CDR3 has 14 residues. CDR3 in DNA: TGTGCCAGCACCCCACCGGGGGAACTAAGTGAGCAGTACTTC. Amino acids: CASTPPGELSEQYF.

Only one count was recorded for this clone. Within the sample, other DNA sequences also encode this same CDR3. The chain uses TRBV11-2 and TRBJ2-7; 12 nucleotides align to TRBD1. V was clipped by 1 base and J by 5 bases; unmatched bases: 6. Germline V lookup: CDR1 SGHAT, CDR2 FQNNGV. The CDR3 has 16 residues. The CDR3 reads CASSLGGDRGLDEQYF. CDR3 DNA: TGTGCCAGCAGCTTAGGGGGGGACAGGGGGCTCGACGAGCAGTACTTC.

Written as DNA, the CDR3 is TGCGCCAGCAGCTTGGAAGGGACAGGGATAGGCCCCGAGCAGTACTTC. Amino acid sequence: CASSLEGTGIGPEQYF. This chain uses TRBV5-1 with TRBJ2-7; 9 positions match TRBD1. The V segment lost 0 bases and the J segment 6 bases; nucleotides outside the gene matches: 10. The CDR3 extends over 16 amino acids. Germline loops: CDR1 SGHRS, CDR2 YFSETQ.

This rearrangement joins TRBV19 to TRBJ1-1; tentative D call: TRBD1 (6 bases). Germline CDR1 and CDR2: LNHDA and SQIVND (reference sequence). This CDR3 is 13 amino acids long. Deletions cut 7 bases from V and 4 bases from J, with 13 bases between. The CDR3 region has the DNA TGTGCCAGTACCCGGACAGTTGGCACTGAAGCTTTCTTT. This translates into CASTRTVGTEAFF.

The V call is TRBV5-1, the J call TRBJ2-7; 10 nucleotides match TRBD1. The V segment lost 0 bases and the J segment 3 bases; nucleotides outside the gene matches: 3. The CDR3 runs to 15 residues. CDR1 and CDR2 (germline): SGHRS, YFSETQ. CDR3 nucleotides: TGCGCCAGCAGCTTGGCTGGGGACAGGGGCTACGAGCAGTACTTC. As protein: CASSLAGDRGYEQYF.

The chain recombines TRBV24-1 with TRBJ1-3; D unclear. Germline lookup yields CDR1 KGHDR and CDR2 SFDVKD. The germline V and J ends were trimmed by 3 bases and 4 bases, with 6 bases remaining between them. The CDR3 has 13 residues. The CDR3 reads CATSDLRGNTIYF. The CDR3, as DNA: TGTGCCACCAGTGATCTAAGAGGAAACACCATATATTTT.

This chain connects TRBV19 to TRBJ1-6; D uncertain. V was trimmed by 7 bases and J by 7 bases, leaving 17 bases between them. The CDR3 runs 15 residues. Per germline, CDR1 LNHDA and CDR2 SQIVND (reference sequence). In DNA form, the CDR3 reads TGTGCCAGTAAATCCCGTGGAGATACCAATTCACCCCTCCACTTT. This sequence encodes CASKSRGDTNSPLHF.

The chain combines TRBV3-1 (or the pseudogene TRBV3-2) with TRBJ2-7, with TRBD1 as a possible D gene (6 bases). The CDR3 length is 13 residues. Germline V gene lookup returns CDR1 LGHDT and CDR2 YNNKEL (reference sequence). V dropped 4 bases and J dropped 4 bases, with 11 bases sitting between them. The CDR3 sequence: CASSRQVGYEQYF. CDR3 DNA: TGTGCCAGCAGCCGACAGGTCGGTTACGAGCAGTACTTC.

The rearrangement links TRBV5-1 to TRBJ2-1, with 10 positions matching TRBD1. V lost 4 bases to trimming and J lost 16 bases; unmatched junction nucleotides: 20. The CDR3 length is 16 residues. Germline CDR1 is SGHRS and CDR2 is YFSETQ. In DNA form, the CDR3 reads TGCGCCAGCAGCGCGGGGACAGGGGTCGGGCTTTTGGGTGAATTCTTC. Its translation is CASSAGTGVGLLGEFF.

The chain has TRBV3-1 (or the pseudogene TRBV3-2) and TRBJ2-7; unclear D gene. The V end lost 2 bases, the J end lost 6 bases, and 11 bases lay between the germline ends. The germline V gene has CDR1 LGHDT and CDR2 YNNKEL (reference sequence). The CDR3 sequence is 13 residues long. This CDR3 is CASSQSDRVEQYF. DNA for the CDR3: TGTGCCAGCAGCCAATCTGATAGAGTCGAGCAGTACTTC.

The CDR3 DNA follows: TGTGCCAGCACTATGTCCGGGACTAGAGCCGGGGAGCTGTTTTTT. Its translation: CASTMSGTRAGELFF. This chain links TRBV6-5 with TRBJ2-2; TRBD2 aligns across 8 bases. The CDR3 loop spans 15 amino acids. With 7 bases clipped from V and 6 bases from J, the junction kept 10 bases outside the gene matches. The germline V gene encodes CDR1 MNHEY and CDR2 SVGAGI.

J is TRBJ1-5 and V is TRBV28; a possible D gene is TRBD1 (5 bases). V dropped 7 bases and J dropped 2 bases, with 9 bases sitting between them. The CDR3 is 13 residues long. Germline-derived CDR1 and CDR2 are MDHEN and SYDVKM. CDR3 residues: CASNGGGNQPQHF. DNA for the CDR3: TGTGCCAGCAATGGGGGGGGCAATCAGCCCCAGCATTTT.

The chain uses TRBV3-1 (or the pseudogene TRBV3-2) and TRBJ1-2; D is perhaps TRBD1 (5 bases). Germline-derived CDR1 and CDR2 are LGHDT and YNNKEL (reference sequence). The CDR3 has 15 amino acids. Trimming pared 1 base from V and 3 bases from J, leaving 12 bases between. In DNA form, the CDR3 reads TGTGCCAGCAGCCAAGGGACAACCGATTACTATGGCTACACCTTC. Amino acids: CASSQGTTDYYGYTF.

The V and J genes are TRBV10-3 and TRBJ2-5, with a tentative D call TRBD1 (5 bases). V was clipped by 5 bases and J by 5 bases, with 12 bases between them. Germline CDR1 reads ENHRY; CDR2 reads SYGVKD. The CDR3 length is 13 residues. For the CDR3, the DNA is TGTGCCATCAGTCTAGGTAACAGGGAGACCCAGTACTTC. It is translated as CAISLGNRETQYF.

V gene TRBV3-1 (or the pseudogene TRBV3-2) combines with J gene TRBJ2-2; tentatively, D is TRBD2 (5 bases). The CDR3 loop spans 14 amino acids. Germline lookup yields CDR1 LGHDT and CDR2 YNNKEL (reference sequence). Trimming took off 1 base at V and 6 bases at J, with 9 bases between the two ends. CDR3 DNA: TGTGCCAGCAGCCAAGGAGGGTATTCCGGGGAGCTGTTTTTT. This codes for CASSQGGYSGELFF.

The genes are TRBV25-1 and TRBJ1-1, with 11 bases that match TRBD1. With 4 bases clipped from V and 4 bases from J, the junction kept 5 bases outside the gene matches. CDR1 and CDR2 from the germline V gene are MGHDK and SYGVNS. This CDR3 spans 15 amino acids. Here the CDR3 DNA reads TGTGCCAGCAGTGGCCCCGGGACAGGGGGCACTGAAGCTTTCTTT. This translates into CASSGPGTGGTEAFF.

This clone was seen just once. DNA for the CDR3: TGTGCCAGCAGTTTATTAAAAGAGACCCAGTACTTC. Its protein is CASSLLKETQYF. The chain is built from TRBV27 and TRBJ2-5; D is unresolved. Trimming removed 1 base at V and 3 bases at J, with 3 bases between. CDR3 length equals 12 residues. The germline V gene encodes CDR1 MNHEY and CDR2 SMNVEV (reference sequence).

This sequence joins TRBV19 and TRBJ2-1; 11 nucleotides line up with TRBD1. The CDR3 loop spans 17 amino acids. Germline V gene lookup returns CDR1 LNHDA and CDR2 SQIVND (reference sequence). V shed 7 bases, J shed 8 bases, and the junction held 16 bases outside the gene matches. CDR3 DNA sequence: TGTGCCAGTAATCTCGTCTGGACAGGGGGCTTGGATGATGAGCAGTTCTTC. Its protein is CASNLVWTGGLDDEQFF.